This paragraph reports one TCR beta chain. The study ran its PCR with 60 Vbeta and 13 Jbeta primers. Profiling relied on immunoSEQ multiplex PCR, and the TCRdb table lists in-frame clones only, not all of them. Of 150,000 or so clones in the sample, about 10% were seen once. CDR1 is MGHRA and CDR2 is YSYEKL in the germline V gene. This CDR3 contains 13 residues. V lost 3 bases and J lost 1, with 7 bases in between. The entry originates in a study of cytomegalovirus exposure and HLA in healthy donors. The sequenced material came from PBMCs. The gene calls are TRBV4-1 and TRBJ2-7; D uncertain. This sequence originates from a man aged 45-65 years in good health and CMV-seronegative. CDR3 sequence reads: CASSHEQSYEQYF. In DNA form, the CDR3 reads TGCGCCAGCAGCCACGAACAGTCCTACGAGCAGTACTTC.